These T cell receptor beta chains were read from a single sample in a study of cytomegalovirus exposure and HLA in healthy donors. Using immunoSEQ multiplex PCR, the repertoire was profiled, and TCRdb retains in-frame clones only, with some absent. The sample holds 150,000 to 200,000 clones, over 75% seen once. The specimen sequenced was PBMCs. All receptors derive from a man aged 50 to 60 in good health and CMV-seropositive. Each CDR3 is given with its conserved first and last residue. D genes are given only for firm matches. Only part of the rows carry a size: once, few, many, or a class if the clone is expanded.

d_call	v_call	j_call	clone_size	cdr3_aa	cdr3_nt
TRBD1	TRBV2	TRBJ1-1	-	CASTNRGMNTEAFF	TGTGCCAGCACCAACAGGGGAATGAACACTGAAGCTTTCTTT
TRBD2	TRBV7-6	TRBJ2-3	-	CASSLVSPGGDTDTQYF	TGTGCCAGCAGCTTAGTAAGCCCCGGGGGGGACACAGATACGCAGTATTTT
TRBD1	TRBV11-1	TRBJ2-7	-	CASSRSIGDRGYEQYF	TGTGCCAGCAGCCGGAGTATCGGGGACAGGGGCTACGAGCAGTACTTC
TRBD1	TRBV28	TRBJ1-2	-	CASRPTGGGNLGANYGYTF	TGTGCCAGCAGGCCGACAGGGGGCGGAAATTTGGGAGCTAACTATGGCTACACCTTC
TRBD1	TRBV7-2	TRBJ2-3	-	CASSIPQGITDTQYF	TGTGCCAGCAGCATCCCACAGGGGATCACAGATACGCAGTATTTT
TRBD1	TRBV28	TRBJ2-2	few	CASSPGQGRTGELFF	TGTGCCAGCAGCCCGGGACAGGGACGCACCGGGGAGCTGTTTTTT
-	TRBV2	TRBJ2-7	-	CASGIRGTGPHEQYF	TGTGCCAGCGGTATACGGGGTACCGGCCCCCACGAGCAGTACTTC
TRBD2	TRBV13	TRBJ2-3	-	CASSIKVRGGTSTDTQYF	TGTGCCAGCAGCATTAAAGTTCGGGGGGGGACTAGCACAGATACGCAGTATTTT
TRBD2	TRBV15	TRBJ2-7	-	CATSRGSGEGKYF	TGTGCCACCAGCAGAGGATCCGGGGAGGGGAAGTACTTC
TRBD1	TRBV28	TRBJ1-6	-	CASSTGTGGYSPLHF	TGTGCCAGCAGTACGGGGACAGGGGGCTATTCACCCCTCCACTTT
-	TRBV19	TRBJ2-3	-	CASSFGQRGRSTDTQYF	TGTGCCAGTAGTTTCGGACAGCGCGGCCGCAGCACAGATACGCAGTATTTT
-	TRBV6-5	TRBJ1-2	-	CASSAGTYGYTF	TGTGCCAGCAGTGCGGGGACCTATGGCTACACCTTC
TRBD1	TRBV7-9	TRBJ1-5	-	CASSLTGGNQPQHF	TGTGCCAGCAGCCTCACAGGGGGCAATCAGCCCCAGCATTTT
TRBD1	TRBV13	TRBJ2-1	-	CASSSSGTGSHEQFF	TGTGCCAGCAGCTCCAGTGGGACAGGGTCTCATGAGCAGTTCTTC
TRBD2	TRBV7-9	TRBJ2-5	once	CASSLGGQETQYF	TGTGCCAGCAGCCTCGGGGGGCAAGAGACCCAGTACTTC
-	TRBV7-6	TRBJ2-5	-	CASSLSETQYF	TGTGCCAGCAGCTTATCGGAGACCCAGTACTTC
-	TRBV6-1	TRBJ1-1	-	CASSTFGGTTEAFF	TGTGCCAGCAGCACTTTTGGGGGGACCACTGAAGCTTTCTTT
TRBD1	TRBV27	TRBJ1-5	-	CASNPGRGNQPQHF	TGTGCCAGCAACCCCGGCAGGGGGAATCAGCCCCAGCATTTT
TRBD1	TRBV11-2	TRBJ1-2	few	CASSLDDRGLYGYTF	TGTGCCAGCAGCCTCGATGACAGGGGTCTCTATGGCTACACCTTC
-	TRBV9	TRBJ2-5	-	CASCSGAPGETQYF	TGTGCCAGTTGCTCGGGCGCTCCGGGGGAGACCCAGTACTTC
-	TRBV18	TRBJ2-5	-	CASSPTRGSQETQYF	TGTGCCAGCTCACCAACAAGGGGCTCCCAAGAGACCCAGTACTTC
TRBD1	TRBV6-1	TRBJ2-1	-	CASSGRGQGLNEQFF	TGTGCCAGCAGTGGGAGGGGACAGGGGCTCAATGAGCAGTTCTTC
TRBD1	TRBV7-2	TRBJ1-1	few	CASTEDRVKAFF	TGTGCCAGCACCGAGGACAGGGTGAAAGCTTTCTTT
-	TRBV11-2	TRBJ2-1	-	CASSFLQGNEQFF	TGTGCCAGCAGCTTCCTACAGGGCAATGAGCAGTTCTTC
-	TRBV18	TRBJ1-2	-	CASSDQELYGYTF	TGTGCCAGCTCAGACCAGGAACTCTATGGCTACACCTTC
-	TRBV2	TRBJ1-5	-	CASSEQGWKNNQPQHF	TGTGCCAGCAGTGAACAGGGATGGAAAAACAATCAGCCCCAGCATTTT
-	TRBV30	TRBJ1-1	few	CAWSTFSGSEAFF	TGTGCCTGGAGTACTTTTTCGGGATCTGAAGCTTTCTTT
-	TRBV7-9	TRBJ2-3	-	CASSSNRDTRTDTQYF	TGTGCCAGCAGCAGCAACCGGGACACTCGCACAGATACGCAGTATTTT
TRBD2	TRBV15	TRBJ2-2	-	CATSRGLGGSSGELFF	TGTGCCACCAGCAGAGGTTTGGGGGGGAGTTCCGGGGAGCTGTTTTTT
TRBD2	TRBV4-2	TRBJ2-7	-	CAGSQAGGVSGASYEQYF	TGTGCCGGCAGCCAAGCGGGGGGGGTTAGCGGGGCCTCCTACGAGCAGTACTTC
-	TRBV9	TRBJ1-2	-	CASSVGIGGGASGYTF	TGTGCCAGCAGCGTAGGAATTGGGGGGGGAGCAAGTGGCTACACCTTC
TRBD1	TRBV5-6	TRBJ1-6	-	CASRYNAGGEGNSPLHF	TGTGCCAGCAGGTACAACGCAGGGGGCGAGGGTAATTCACCCCTCCACTTT
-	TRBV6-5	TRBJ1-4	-	CASSYSGENEKLFF	TGTGCCAGCAGTTACTCGGGCGAAAATGAAAAACTGTTTTTT
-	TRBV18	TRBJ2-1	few	CASSPSAGSYEQFF	TGTGCCAGCTCCCCATCGGCGGGGTCTTATGAGCAGTTCTTC
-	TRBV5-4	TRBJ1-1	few	CASSSRLRARNTEAFF	TGTGCCAGCAGCAGCCGACTCAGGGCCAGGAACACTGAAGCTTTCTTT
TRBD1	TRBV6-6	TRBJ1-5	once	CASSRDRGGDQPQHF	TGTGCCAGCAGCCGCGACAGGGGAGGGGACCAGCCCCAGCATTTT
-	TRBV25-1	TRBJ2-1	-	CASSDRGHEQFF	TGTGCCAGCAGTGATAGAGGGCATGAGCAGTTCTTC
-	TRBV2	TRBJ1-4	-	CASRDDSVANEKLFF	TGTGCCAGCAGGGATGACAGCGTAGCTAATGAAAAACTGTTTTTT
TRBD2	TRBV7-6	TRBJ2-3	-	CASSPLGLAGNTDTQYF	TGTGCCAGCAGCCCCCTGGGACTAGCGGGCAACACAGATACGCAGTATTTT
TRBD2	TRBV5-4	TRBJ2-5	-	CASSPEASGGEETQYF	TGTGCCAGCAGCCCGGAGGCTAGCGGGGGGGAAGAGACCCAGTACTTC
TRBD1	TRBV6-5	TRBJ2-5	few	CASKRTGGEETQYF	TGTGCCAGCAAGAGGACAGGGGGCGAGGAGACCCAGTACTTC
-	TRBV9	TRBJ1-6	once	CASAGTINSPLHF	TGTGCCAGTGCAGGGACAATAAATTCACCCCTCCACTTT
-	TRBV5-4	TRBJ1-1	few	CASSLGRGFGEAFF	TGTGCCAGCAGCTTGGGGCGGGGATTTGGCGAAGCTTTCTTT
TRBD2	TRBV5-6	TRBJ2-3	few	CASRSSGGTDTQYF	TGTGCCAGCCGGTCTAGCGGGGGAACAGATACGCAGTATTTT
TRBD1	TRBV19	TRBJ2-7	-	CASSIKGATSYEQYF	TGTGCCAGTAGTATAAAGGGGGCGACATCCTACGAGCAGTACTTC
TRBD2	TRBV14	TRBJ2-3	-	CASSQPGLAVTDTQYF	TGTGCCAGCAGCCAACCTGGGCTAGCGGTCACAGATACGCAGTATTTT